The 16 T cell receptor beta chains given below trace back to one sample, sequenced in a study of blood T cell repertoires in COVID-19. Data came from immunoSEQ multiplex PCR; TCRdb stores just in-frame clones and leaves some out. Of approximately 45,000 clones in the sample, approximately 85% were seen once. The material sequenced was peripheral blood. The origin of the receptors is a human donor in a cohort sampled during active COVID-19.

This clone appeared a single time. CDR3 bases: TGTGCCAGTAGTATGGGCGGGGGAGGGCAGCCCCAGCATTTT. It specifies CASSMGGGGQPQHF. This sequence joins TRBV19 and TRBJ1-5; D is possibly TRBD1 (5 bases). The CDR3 totals 14 residues. Germline V lookup: CDR1 LNHDA, CDR2 SQIVND (reference sequence). The V end was cut by 3 bases, the J end by 7 bases, with 13 bases between.

J is TRBJ2-3 and V is TRBV5-8, with TRBD2 identical over 7 bases. CDR3 length: 15 residues. Trimming cost V 1 base and J 1 base; bases outside gene matches: 3. Germline V CDR1 and CDR2: SGHTS, YDEGEE. CDR3 loop: CASSLSLAGTDTQYF. In DNA, the CDR3 is TGTGCCAGCAGCTTGTCCCTAGCGGGCACAGATACGCAGTATTTT.

The chain uses TRBV7-9 and TRBJ1-6, with 9 bases fitting TRBD1. Unmatched junction bases numbered 5, after V lost 5 bases and J lost 6 bases. The CDR3 has 15 amino acids. The germline CDR1 and CDR2 sequences are SEHNR and FQNEAQ (reference sequence). This CDR3 is CASSRWTGANSPLHF. The CDR3 coding sequence is TGTGCCAGCAGCCGCTGGACAGGGGCTAATTCACCCCTCCACTTT.

The chain uses TRBV19 and TRBJ1-5, with 9 bases that match TRBD1. The junction had 4 bases not matched to a gene; V was cut back by 1 base and J by 6 bases. Germline V CDR1 and CDR2: LNHDA, SQIVND (reference sequence). The CDR3 spans 15 residues. CDR3 loop: CASSIGDREIQPQHF. The DNA of the CDR3 is TGTGCCAGTAGTATAGGGGACAGGGAGATTCAGCCCCAGCATTTT.

The genes are TRBV11-1 and TRBJ2-7, with D tentatively TRBD1 (6 bases). Trimming took 11 bases from V and 2 from J, leaving 19 bases between them. From germline, CDR1 is SGHAT and CDR2 FQDESV (reference sequence). This CDR3 comprises 14 residues. The CDR3 DNA follows: TGTGCCTCCCAGGACAGTCGCGGGCCCTACGAGCAGTACTTC. Amino acids: CASQDSRGPYEQYF. Drawing the rest from reference TRBV11-1 and TRBJ2-7, the complete variable domain is EAEVAQSPRYKITEKSQAVAFWCDPISGHATLYWYRQILGQGPELLVQFQDESVVDDSQLPKDRFSAERLKGVDSTLKIQPAELGDSAMYLCASQDSRGPYEQYFGPGTRLTVT.

The V call is TRBV5-1, the J call TRBJ2-2; D is undetermined. The CDR3 loop spans 12 amino acids. Germline assignment: CDR1 SGHRS and CDR2 YFSETQ. V lost 3 bases and J lost 7, with 7 bases in between. For the CDR3, the DNA is TGCGCCAGCAGCTCGAGTTTCGGGGAGCTGTTTTTT. It translates to CASSSSFGELFF.

The genes are TRBV28 and TRBJ2-1; 7 positions agree with TRBD2. The J segment lost 5 bases and the V segment lost 7 bases, leaving 11 bases of the junction unmatched. The CDR3 has 15 amino acids. Germline-derived CDR1 and CDR2 are MDHEN and SYDVKM. The CDR3 DNA follows: TGTGCCAGCACCGTAAGGCTAGCGGAGAACAATGAGCAGTTCTTC. Translating it yields CASTVRLAENNEQFF.

J is TRBJ1-5 and V is TRBV30; TRBD1 might be the D (6 bases). The CDR3 sequence is 14 residues long. Germline CDR1 GTSNPN, CDR2 SVGIG (reference sequence). The ends were cut back, 3 bases at V and 1 base at J, with 10 bases in the middle. The CDR3 DNA reads TGTGCCTGGAGCAGTGGGGGCAGCAATCAGCCCCAGCATTTT. Protein: CAWSSGGSNQPQHF.

DNA of the CDR3: TGTGCCAGCAGCTCCACAGGGTACGAGCAGTACTTC. Translated, it gives CASSSTGYEQYF. The gene calls are TRBV7-2 and TRBJ2-7; a possible D gene is TRBD1 (6 bases). This CDR3 comprises 12 residues. Germline V gene sequence: CDR1 SGHTA, CDR2 FQGNSA. The germline V and J ends were trimmed by 4 bases and 4 bases, with 8 bases remaining between them.

The chain recombines TRBV29-1 with TRBJ2-1; TRBD1 matches 7 bases. The CDR3 contains 12 residues. Trimming at V came to 5 bases and at J to 10 bases, leaving 8 bases not matched to a gene. The germline V gene has CDR1 SQVTM and CDR2 ANQGSEA. The CDR3: CSVLQGVGEQFF. Written as DNA, the CDR3 is TGCAGCGTTCTCCAGGGGGTGGGCGAGCAGTTCTTC.

This chain uses TRBV9 with TRBJ2-7; no definite D call. There are 17 residues in the CDR3. CDR1 is SGDLS, CDR2 YYNGEE, per germline. V shed 6 bases and J shed 4 bases, with 26 bases lying between them. Here the CDR3 reads CASTPDLSSRNPYEQYF. DNA of the CDR3: TGTGCCAGCACTCCCGACCTAAGTTCGAGGAACCCTTACGAGCAGTACTTC.

The V and J genes are TRBV5-1 and TRBJ1-1; TRBD1 is a possible D gene (6 bases). The germline CDR1 and CDR2 sequences are SGHRS and YFSETQ. Trimming took 4 bases from V and 3 from J, leaving 19 bases between them. The CDR3 consists of 16 residues. CDR3 residues: CASSTGPGAGDTEAFF. As DNA, the CDR3 is TGCGCCAGCAGCACGGGACCGGGGGCGGGGGACACTGAAGCTTTCTTT.

The rearrangement joins TRBV12-3 or TRBV12-4 to TRBJ1-4; D gene uncertain. V lost 3 bases, J lost 7 bases, and 9 bases lay in between. The CDR3 consists of 13 residues. The CDR3 sequence: CASSLPGVEKLFF. The CDR3 DNA sequence: TGTGCCAGCAGTTTGCCGGGTGTTGAAAAACTGTTTTTT.

The gene calls are TRBV19 and TRBJ2-2, with 10 bases identical to TRBD2. This CDR3 is 16 amino acids long. Germline V gives CDR1 LNHDA, CDR2 SQIVND (reference sequence). V was pared by 4 bases and J by 6 bases, with 8 bases of the junction left unmatched. CDR3 loop: CASSKPGLARAGELFF. In nucleotides, the CDR3 is TGTGCCAGTAGTAAACCGGGACTAGCGAGAGCCGGGGAGCTGTTTTTT.

The V and J genes are TRBV11-2 and TRBJ1-1, with 10 positions matching TRBD1. In germline, CDR1 is SGHAT, CDR2 FQNNGV. The CDR3 covers 17 residues. V shed 4 bases and J 1 base; nucleotides not matched to a gene: 9. The CDR3 bases are TGTGCCAGCAGCTCATTTCGGACAGGGGGGGCGAACACTGAAGCTTTCTTT. Translation gives CASSSFRTGGANTEAFF.

The chain is built from TRBV28 and TRBJ2-3; 14 bases align to TRBD2. CDR3 length: 17 amino acids. Trimming removed 5 bases from V and 2 bases from J; junction bases left unmatched: 6. The germline V gene encodes CDR1 MDHEN and CDR2 SYDVKM. The CDR3 is CASSLRTSGRTTDTQYF. The CDR3 bases are TGTGCCAGCAGTCTTAGGACTAGCGGGAGGACCACAGATACGCAGTATTTT.